One and the same sample provided the 18 T cell receptor beta chains below, sequenced in a study of cytomegalovirus exposure and HLA in healthy donors. Generated by immunoSEQ multiplex PCR, the TCRdb table keeps only in-frame clones and is missing some. The sample includes about 200,000 clones, about 91% of them seen just once. The sequenced material came from PBMCs. These receptors originate from a young woman in good health and CMV-seronegative.

The genes are TRBV4-2 and TRBJ2-7; 11 bases fit TRBD2. This CDR3 has 15 residues. The V gene end was trimmed by 2 bases and the J gene end by 7 bases; junction bases not matched to a gene: 7. Germline CDR1 LGHNA, CDR2 YNFKEQ. The DNA of the CDR3 is TGTGCCAGCAGCCAAAGTACTAGCGGGAGTCAGGAGCAGTACTTC. This gives the protein CASSQSTSGSQEQYF.

This sequence joins TRBV2 and TRBJ2-1; 8 bases map to TRBD2. V dropped 4 bases and J dropped 8; count of bases not matched to a gene: 7. This CDR3 spans 14 amino acids. CDR1 is SNHLY and CDR2 is FYNNEI in the germline V gene. CDR3 loop: CASSVGTRVDEQFF. CDR3 DNA sequence: TGTGCCAGCAGTGTCGGGACTAGGGTCGATGAGCAGTTCTTC.

The sample holds a few counts of this clone. This chain connects TRBV10-3 to TRBJ1-1; D remains ambiguous. The ends were cut back, 10 bases at V and 1 base at J, with 10 bases in the middle. The germline gives CDR1 ENHRY, CDR2 SYGVKD. This CDR3 contains 12 residues. CDR3 sequence reads: CATGGRNTEAFF. The CDR3 region has the DNA TGTGCCACCGGCGGGAGGAACACTGAAGCTTTCTTT.

The V call is TRBV7-2, the J call TRBJ2-2; maybe TRBD1 (6 bases). Trimming shortened V by 3 bases and J by 6 bases, and 14 bases separated the two germline ends. The CDR3 is 15 residues long. Germline assignment: CDR1 SGHTA and CDR2 FQGNSA. DNA for the CDR3: TGTGCCAGCAGCTTTGTTGGGGGCAGCCCCGGGGAGCTGTTTTTT. This sequence encodes CASSFVGGSPGELFF.

The chain is built from TRBV20-1 and TRBJ2-1; D perhaps matches TRBD1 (5 bases). V lost 3 bases and J lost 12, with 12 bases in between. This CDR3 is 11 amino acids long. CDR1 and CDR2 from the germline V gene are DFQATT and SNEGSKA (reference sequence). CDR3: CSASGAERQFF. In nucleotides, the CDR3 is TGCAGTGCTAGTGGGGCAGAGCGGCAGTTCTTC.

The CDR3 DNA sequence: TGTGCCAGCAGCTTAGCGGCGGTATACTCCTACGAGCAGTACTTC. Its translation is CASSLAAVYSYEQYF. The chain links TRBV7-2 to TRBJ2-7; D is ambiguous. The CDR3 is 15 residues long. Germline-derived CDR1 and CDR2 are SGHTA and FQGNSA. Trimming removed 0 bases from V and 0 bases from J, with 9 bases in between.

V and J are TRBV28 and TRBJ1-1; 8 positions agree with TRBD1. The CDR3 runs to 15 residues. J lost 1 base, V lost 6 bases, and 7 bases had no gene match. Germline values: CDR1 MDHEN, CDR2 SYDVKM. CDR3 sequence reads: CASSTQGVRNTEAFF. The CDR3 DNA reads as TGTGCCAGCAGCACACAGGGGGTAAGGAACACTGAAGCTTTCTTT. The full variable domain, rest sourced from reference TRBV28 and TRBJ1-1, is DVKVTQSSRYLVKRTGEKVFLECVQDMDHENMFWYRQDPGLGLRLIYFSYDVKMKEKGDIPEGYSVSREKKERFSLILESASTNQTSMYLCASSTQGVRNTEAFFGQGTRLTVV.

This clone was seen more than once but under ten times. The V call is TRBV27, the J call TRBJ1-2; unclear D gene. Per germline, CDR1 MNHEY and CDR2 SMNVEV (reference sequence). V lost 6 bases to trimming and J lost 5 bases, with 13 bases between them. CDR3 length: 13 amino acids. As DNA, the CDR3 is TGTGCCAGCAGACTATCCCCCGTTTATGGCTACACCTTC. Translating gives CASRLSPVYGYTF.

The CDR3 is CSVALAANYEQYF. CDR3 coding DNA: TGCAGCGTTGCACTAGCGGCTAACTACGAGCAGTACTTC. This rearrangement joins TRBV29-1 to TRBJ2-7; 8 bases match TRBD2. Germline assignment: CDR1 SQVTM and CDR2 ANQGSEA. The CDR3 is 13 amino acids. V dropped 4 bases and J dropped 3; count of bases not matched to a gene: 5.

The V call is TRBV2, the J call TRBJ2-6; perhaps TRBD1 as D (5 bases). The germline V and J ends were trimmed by 5 bases and 2 bases, with 7 bases remaining between them. Germline CDR1 is SNHLY and CDR2 is FYNNEI. The CDR3 runs to 14 residues. The CDR3 nucleotides are TGTGCCAGCAGTTCAGGGCCTGGGGCCAACGTCCTGACTTTC. It encodes CASSSGPGANVLTF. The full variable domain, in which reference TRBV2 and TRBJ2-6 provide the parts outside the CDR3, is EPEVTQTPSHQVTQMGQEVILRCVPISNHLYFYWYRQILGQKVEFLVSFYNNEISEKSEIFDDQFSVERPDGSNFTLKIRSTKLEDSAMYFCASSSGPGANVLTFGAGSRLTVL.

This clone was seen a single time. CDR3 nucleotide sequence: TGTGCCTGGAGTGGGGACAGCGAACAAGAGACCCAGTACTTC. Amino acid sequence: CAWSGDSEQETQYF. The chain couples TRBV30 to TRBJ2-5; 7 nucleotides align to TRBD1. This CDR3 region has 14 residues. J was trimmed by 2 bases and V by 1 base; bases with no gene match: 4. Germline CDR1 GTSNPN, CDR2 SVGIG (reference sequence).

The chain joins TRBV2 to TRBJ2-1; D is undetermined. V lost 5 bases and J lost 4, with 18 bases in between. The CDR3 consists of 16 residues. Germline CDR1 and CDR2: SNHLY and FYNNEI. For the CDR3, the DNA is TGTGCCAGCAGTCGATTCCCCCACAGCCAGTACAATGAGCAGTTCTTC. Translated: CASSRFPHSQYNEQFF.

The chain employs TRBV5-6 and TRBJ2-3, with 9 bases fitting TRBD2. The CDR3 spans 16 residues. V lost 6 bases to trimming and J lost 6 bases; unmatched junction nucleotides: 14. Germline V gene sequence: CDR1 SGHDT, CDR2 YYEEEE. The CDR3 protein is CASTPGLAGSGDTQYF. CDR3 DNA: TGTGCCAGCACCCCCGGGCTAGCGGGGAGCGGGGATACGCAGTATTTT.

The rearrangement joins TRBV19 to TRBJ1-1; 7 bases agree with TRBD1. The CDR3 is 15 residues long. Germline V gene data show CDR1 as LNHDA and CDR2 as SQIVND (reference sequence). Unmatched junction bases numbered 7, after V lost 4 bases and J lost 2 bases. The CDR3 region has the DNA TGTGCCAGTAGTAGGGATAACAGGGGAAACACTGAAGCTTTCTTT. Its translation is CASSRDNRGNTEAFF.

The chain couples TRBV28 to TRBJ1-5; no definite D call. CDR1 MDHEN and CDR2 SYDVKM come from the germline V gene. Trimming took 5 bases from V and 6 from J, leaving 14 bases between them. The CDR3 has 14 residues. Here the CDR3 DNA reads TGTGCCAGCAGTCCACTCGGGAGGCCTCAGCCCCAGCATTTT. Translated: CASSPLGRPQPQHF.

The gene calls are TRBV19 and TRBJ1-2; TRBD1 is a possible D gene (5 bases). CDR3 size: 13 residues. The germline gives CDR1 LNHDA, CDR2 SQIVND (reference sequence). Between the trimmed V and J ends, which lost 3 bases and 5 bases, there was a span of 10 bases. The CDR3 loop is CASSIGGGYGYTF. The CDR3 bases are TGTGCCAGTAGTATCGGGGGAGGTTATGGCTACACCTTC.

The chain couples TRBV9 to TRBJ2-2; the match to TRBD2 covers 11 bases. The CDR3 consists of 18 residues. The germline gives CDR1 SGDLS, CDR2 YYNGEE. V trimming: 0 bases; J trimming: 6 bases; junction bases outside the gene matches: 10. The CDR3 sequence: CASSVVTSGSLSAGELFF. Here the CDR3 DNA reads TGTGCCAGCAGCGTAGTAACTAGCGGGAGCCTCAGCGCCGGGGAGCTGTTTTTT.

The chain couples TRBV27 to TRBJ1-1; D unresolved. The length of the CDR3 is 17 residues. Between the trimmed V and J ends, which lost 8 bases and 6 bases, there was a span of 28 bases. In germline, CDR1 is MNHEY, CDR2 SMNVEV (reference sequence). The CDR3, as DNA: TGTGCCAGCGTCTCACATCTGGACGCGCGGGGAAGGGCTGAAGCTTTCTTT. Amino acids: CASVSHLDARGRAEAFF.